A single sample gave rise to the 8 T cell receptor beta chains below, sequenced in a study of a mutant IDH1 vaccine in newly diagnosed glioma. What these receptors recognize is not known. Sequenced by immunoSEQ multiplex PCR; TCRdb stores in-frame clones only, minus some. This table has about 25,000 clones, approximately 80% appearing once. The time point: week 5, during vaccination. Each vaccine dose was 300 ug of mutant IDH1 20-mer peptide, with topical imiquimod. The starting material was PBMCs, obtained from a glioma patient whose treatment included an IDH1 peptide vaccine. These receptor sequences come from a middle-aged man with glioma.

V is TRBV19 and J is TRBJ2-1, with D perhaps given as TRBD1 or TRBD2 (5 bases each). The V and J ends lost 5 bases and 0 bases respectively, with 17 bases between them. Germline V gives CDR1 LNHDA, CDR2 SQIVND (reference sequence). The CDR3 sequence is 17 residues long. CDR3 DNA: TGTGCCAGTAGTTTGGGGTACGGGGACCTCTCCTACAATGAGCAGTTCTTC. Its protein product is CASSLGYGDLSYNEQFF.

This clone has a handful of counts. The V gene is TRBV9, the J gene TRBJ2-1; D is possibly TRBD1 (5 bases). Trimming cost V 3 bases and J 8 bases, with 21 bases left between them. This CDR3 is built from 16 residues. Germline CDR1 and CDR2: SGDLS and YYNGEE. The CDR3 sequence: CASSGTFGALRDEQFF. The CDR3 DNA is TGTGCCAGCAGCGGGACCTTTGGCGCCCTCAGGGATGAGCAGTTCTTC.

This chain links TRBV5-5 with TRBJ1-1; the D is unclear. CDR1 SGHKS and CDR2 YYEKEE come from the germline V gene (reference sequence). The CDR3 spans 13 residues. V was cut by 2 bases and J by 2 bases, with 7 bases left in between. The CDR3 nucleotides read TGTGCCAGCAGCTTCGAGTACAACACTGAAGCTTTCTTT. It yields the protein CASSFEYNTEAFF. The whole variable domain, remainder taken from reference TRBV5-5 and TRBJ1-1, is DAGVTQSPTHLIKTRGQQVTLRCSPISGHKSVSWYQQVLGQGPQFIFQYYEKEERGRGNFPDRFSARQFPNYSSELNVNALLLGDSALYLCASSFEYNTEAFFGQGTRLTVV.

V and J are TRBV10-3 and TRBJ2-7; TRBD1 might be the D (6 bases). The germline V and J ends were trimmed by 3 bases and 0 bases, with 15 bases remaining between them. Germline V gene sequence: CDR1 ENHRY, CDR2 SYGVKD. CDR3 length: 16 amino acids. The CDR3 bases are TGTGCCATCAGTGATTGGGGGCGGGCGAGCTCCTACGAGCAGTACTTC. Translation: CAISDWGRASSYEQYF.

This chain uses TRBV18 with TRBJ2-3; TRBD1 matches 8 bases. Germline CDR1 is KGHSH and CDR2 is LQKENI. The CDR3 loop spans 15 amino acids. V was clipped by 0 bases and J by 5 bases; unmatched bases: 4. CDR3 DNA sequence: TGTGCCAGCTCACCACCGACAGGGGTAGGAGATACGCAGTATTTT. This sequence encodes CASSPPTGVGDTQYF.

The CDR3 nucleotides read TGTGCCAGCAGTCCGAGTGACAGGGGAAGTCAGCCCCAGCATTTT. It translates to CASSPSDRGSQPQHF. The genes are TRBV6-5 and TRBJ1-5; TRBD1 matches 8 bases. V was pared by 5 bases and J by 6 bases, with 9 bases of the junction left unmatched. The germline V gene has CDR1 MNHEY and CDR2 SVGAGI. This CDR3 spans 15 amino acids.

The chain is built from TRBV28 and TRBJ2-5, with D unresolved. The CDR3 runs to 15 residues. CDR1 is MDHEN and CDR2 is SYDVKM in the germline V gene. V was pared by 5 bases and J by 3 bases, with 16 bases between. CDR3 DNA sequence: TGTGCCAGCAGTCCCGCCCGGGTGGAGAAAGAGACCCAGTACTTC. The encoded protein is CASSPARVEKETQYF.

This clone came up once. The rearrangement uses TRBV19 and TRBJ1-2; D might be TRBD1 (5 bases). CDR1 and CDR2 from the germline V gene are LNHDA and SQIVND (reference sequence). CDR3 size: 14 residues. Trimming removed 1 base from V and 4 bases from J, with 10 bases in between. The CDR3 here is CASSIAPTVYGYTF. As DNA, the CDR3 is TGTGCCAGTAGTATAGCTCCGACAGTCTATGGCTACACCTTC.